This T cell receptor (beta chain) was profiled in a study of blood T cell repertoires in COVID-19. V gave up 5 bases and J gave up 4 bases, with 14 bases separating them. Germline loops: CDR1 ENHRY, CDR2 SYGVKD. This CDR3 spans 14 amino acids. Original processing notes: Cell counts per sample came from amplifying reference gene primers. The repertoire was sequenced with immunoSEQ multiplex PCR; TCRdb's copy has only in-frame clones and lacks some. V, J and clone size are those of that table, while D and trimming were read from the DNA. This sample has more than 200,000 clones, with around 81% found just once.

The sequenced sample consisted of PBMCs or T cells enriched from blood (not recorded which). The sequence was collected from a woman aged 40 to 55 with acute COVID-19. The chain employs TRBV10-3 and TRBJ1-1; the D gene is possibly TRBD1 (5 bases). CDR3 loop: CAISNSQDGTEAFF. The DNA for the CDR3 is TGTGCCATCAGTAATTCACAGGATGGCACTGAAGCTTTCTTT.